These T cell receptor beta chains were read from a single sample in a study of blood T cell repertoires in COVID-19. TCRdb's table, derived via immunoSEQ multiplex PCR, lists solely in-frame clones and lacks some. This repertoire shows about 170,000 clones, roughly 81% found once; its top ten account for approximately 7.7%. The sequencing input was peripheral blood. These receptors all stem from a man in his forties who had recovered from COVID-19. Both conserved end residues are part of each CDR3. The D gene is left open where the match is weak. Rows may omit the clone size; those that give it use once, few, many or a size class.

TRBV4-1	TRBD1	TRBJ1-5	once	CASSRGQGSNQPQHF	TGCGCCAGCAGCCGCGGACAGGGGAGCAATCAGCCCCAGCATTTT
TRBV7-9	TRBD1	TRBJ2-3	-	CASSYILQGAGFADTQYF	TGTGCCAGCAGCTATATACTACAGGGGGCAGGTTTCGCAGATACGCAGTATTTT
TRBV7-2	-	TRBJ2-3	-	CASSPRGTDTQYF	TGTGCCAGCAGCCCCAGGGGCACAGATACGCAGTATTTT
TRBV19	TRBD1	TRBJ1-5	-	CASRQGVFQPQHF	TGTGCCAGTAGACAGGGGGTTTTTCAGCCCCAGCATTTT
TRBV2	TRBD2	TRBJ2-1	-	CASLAVSYNEQFF	TGTGCCAGCCTAGCGGTCTCCTACAATGAGCAGTTCTTC
TRBV19	TRBD2	TRBJ2-4	-	CASSISGVAAKNIQYF	TGTGCCAGTAGTATAAGCGGGGTCGCGGCCAAAAACATTCAGTACTTC
TRBV30	TRBD1	TRBJ2-1	once	CAWTPGTGGFDEQFF	TGTGCCTGGACCCCCGGGACAGGGGGGTTTGATGAGCAGTTCTTC
TRBV5-1	-	TRBJ1-4	-	CASSLTMLDEKLFF	TGCGCCAGCAGCTTGACAATGTTGGATGAAAAACTGTTTTTT
TRBV3-1/TRBV3-2	TRBD1	TRBJ2-5	-	CASSLRGQGEWQTQYF	TGTGCCAGCAGCCTAAGGGGACAGGGTGAATGGCAGACCCAGTACTTC
TRBV24-1	TRBD2	TRBJ2-2	once	CATRSSGRGNTGELFF	TGTGCCACCAGATCAAGCGGGAGGGGTAACACCGGGGAGCTGTTTTTT
TRBV5-1	-	TRBJ1-3	-	CASSLTGKPSGNTIYF	TGCGCCAGCAGCTTAACAGGAAAGCCCTCTGGAAACACCATATATTTT
TRBV2	TRBD2	TRBJ2-2	-	CASSVGTSGMGGELFF	TGTGCCAGCAGTGTTGGGACTAGCGGGATGGGCGGGGAGCTGTTTTTT
TRBV6-4	TRBD2	TRBJ2-3	-	CASSDSVVAGVLTDTQYF	TGTGCCAGCAGTGACTCGGTCGTAGCGGGGGTTCTCACAGATACGCAGTATTTT
TRBV27	TRBD1	TRBJ2-7	-	CASSPGTGGYEQYF	TGTGCCAGCAGTCCGGGGACAGGGGGCTACGAGCAGTACTTC
TRBV29-1	TRBD2	TRBJ2-5	-	CSVEGFSSGRDETQYF	TGCAGCGTTGAAGGATTCTCGAGCGGGAGGGATGAGACCCAGTACTTC
TRBV11-3	-	TRBJ1-1	-	CASSPRGGNTEAFF	TGTGCCAGCAGCCCAAGGGGGGGGAACACTGAAGCTTTCTTT
TRBV6-2/TRBV6-3	-	TRBJ2-7	-	CASSFPPTGRIYEQYF	TGTGCCAGCAGTTTTCCCCCCACAGGGCGTATTTACGAGCAGTACTTC
TRBV3-1/TRBV3-2	-	TRBJ1-2	-	CASSQKLPGDRGYTF	TGTGCCAGCAGCCAAAAGCTTCCAGGGGATCGTGGCTACACCTTC
TRBV5-5	-	TRBJ2-7	-	CASRRRSDEQYF	TGTGCCAGCAGGCGCCGTTCGGACGAGCAGTACTTC
TRBV7-9	-	TRBJ1-2	few	CASILPGEFGYTF	TGTGCCAGCATCCTCCCAGGGGAATTTGGCTACACCTTC
TRBV2	-	TRBJ2-5	few	CASSGRIGETQYF	TGTGCCAGCAGTGGCAGGATTGGCGAGACCCAGTACTTC
TRBV11-2	-	TRBJ2-3	-	CASSSGDTQYF	TGTGCCAGCAGTTCCGGGGATACGCAGTATTTT
TRBV9	TRBD1	TRBJ2-3	-	CASSVKGGHAAGTDTQYF	TGTGCCAGCAGCGTAAAAGGGGGCCATGCGGCGGGCACAGATACGCAGTATTTT
TRBV5-1	-	TRBJ2-7	-	CASSLDRRGNEQYF	TGCGCCAGCAGCTTGGACAGGAGGGGAAACGAGCAGTACTTC
TRBV5-4	TRBD1	TRBJ2-5	few	CASSPGTGGETQYF	TGTGCCAGCAGCCCCGGGACAGGGGGAGAGACCCAGTACTTC
TRBV28	-	TRBJ1-5	-	CASRPGHNNQPQHF	TGTGCCAGCAGGCCGGGACACAACAATCAGCCCCAGCATTTT
TRBV7-8	TRBD1	TRBJ1-1	once	CASSPVTGKGYTEAFF	TGTGCCAGCAGCCCTGTGACAGGGAAGGGATACACTGAAGCTTTCTTT
TRBV9	TRBD1	TRBJ2-1	-	CASSPFGTGDSEQFF	TGTGCCAGCAGCCCATTCGGGACAGGAGATAGTGAGCAGTTCTTC
TRBV7-2	-	TRBJ2-7	-	CASSYAGSSHEQYF	TGTGCCAGCAGCTATGCGGGATCCTCGCACGAGCAGTACTTC
TRBV7-8	-	TRBJ2-5	-	CASSWAGSLQETQYF	TGTGCCAGCAGTTGGGCGGGGTCCCTCCAAGAGACCCAGTACTTC
TRBV18	TRBD1	TRBJ1-4	-	CASSPGQARTNEKLFF	TGTGCCAGCTCACCAGGACAGGCGAGAACTAATGAAAAACTGTTTTTT
TRBV4-2	TRBD1	TRBJ2-1	-	CASSQPRDRARNEQFF	TGTGCCAGCAGCCAACCCCGGGACAGGGCGAGGAATGAGCAGTTCTTC
TRBV2	TRBD2	TRBJ2-1	few	CASNQQRLAGRNEQFF	TGTGCCAGCAACCAGCAGCGCCTAGCGGGAAGGAATGAGCAGTTCTTC
TRBV9	TRBD2	TRBJ2-5	-	CASTDGLDETQYF	TGTGCCAGCACTGATGGACTAGATGAGACCCAGTACTTC
TRBV11-3	-	TRBJ2-7	-	CASSLGPGDGQYF	TGTGCCAGCAGCTTAGGTCCAGGGGACGGGCAGTACTTC
TRBV21-1	-	TRBJ2-7	-	CASSKQRNLTSGGYEQYF	TGTGCCAGCAGCAAACAGCGCAACCTGACTAGCGGGGGGTACGAGCAGTACTTC
TRBV7-9	-	TRBJ2-1	-	CASSSRLNNEQFF	TGTGCCAGCAGCTCGAGACTTAACAATGAGCAGTTCTTC
TRBV6-5	TRBD1	TRBJ2-7	-	CASRDRLHEQYF	TGTGCCAGCAGGGACAGGCTACACGAGCAGTACTTC
TRBV19	TRBD2	TRBJ2-3	-	CASSPLGAGDLYTQYF	TGTGCCAGTAGTCCCTTGGGCGCGGGAGATCTTTATACGCAGTATTTT
TRBV7-8	TRBD1	TRBJ1-1	-	CASSSTGMNTEAFF	TGTGCCAGCAGCTCGACAGGGATGAACACTGAAGCTTTCTTT
TRBV12-3/TRBV12-4	-	TRBJ1-4	-	CASSRGSNEKLFF	TGTGCCAGCAGTCGGGGTTCTAATGAAAAACTGTTTTTT
TRBV6-4	-	TRBJ1-1	once	CASSEQPNTEAFF	TGTGCCAGCAGTGAACAGCCTAACACTGAAGCTTTCTTT
TRBV19	-	TRBJ2-1	-	CASSASGGGISYNEQFF	TGTGCCAGTAGTGCCTCGGGGGGCGGCATTTCCTACAATGAGCAGTTCTTC
TRBV5-3	-	TRBJ1-6	-	CARRVGHLNSPLHF	TGTGCCAGACGGGTGGGACACCTTAATTCACCCCTCCACTTT
TRBV30	-	TRBJ2-5	-	CAWSVRETQYF	TGTGCCTGGAGTGTTCGGGAGACCCAGTACTTC
TRBV6-5	TRBD1	TRBJ2-7	-	CASSYSGTDSYEQYF	TGTGCCAGCAGTTACTCCGGGACAGACTCCTACGAGCAGTACTTC
TRBV9	-	TRBJ2-3	-	CASSVEAGRTDTQYF	TGTGCCAGCAGCGTAGAGGCGGGGCGCACAGATACGCAGTATTTT
TRBV21-1	-	TRBJ2-4	-	CASSKELNIQYF	TGTGCCAGCAGCAAAGAACTAAACATTCAGTACTTC
TRBV19	-	TRBJ2-2	few	CASRVPGGPGELFF	TGTGCCAGTAGGGTACCCGGGGGTCCCGGGGAGCTGTTTTTT
TRBV7-2	-	TRBJ2-7	once	CASSLRGGQRAYEQYF	TGTGCCAGCAGCTTAAGGGGGGGACAAAGAGCCTACGAGCAGTACTTC
TRBV7-6	-	TRBJ2-1	-	CASSLVARQVHNEQFF	TGTGCCAGCAGCTTAGTGGCGAGACAGGTACACAATGAGCAGTTCTTC
TRBV6-2/TRBV6-3	-	TRBJ2-4	-	CASSSTAIAKNIQYF	TGTGCCAGCAGTTCGACAGCGATAGCCAAAAACATTCAGTACTTC
TRBV18	-	TRBJ2-7	-	CASSPWTRGVSHEQYF	TGTGCCAGCTCACCATGGACCCGGGGAGTGTCCCACGAGCAGTACTTC
TRBV30	-	TRBJ1-2	-	CAWSGGEGDYGYTF	TGTGCCTGGAGTGGCGGGGAGGGGGATTATGGCTACACCTTC
TRBV27	-	TRBJ2-1	few	CASTQWGVSSYNEQFF	TGTGCCAGCACTCAATGGGGGGTCAGCTCCTACAATGAGCAGTTCTTC
TRBV4-2	-	TRBJ1-2	-	CASSQDHRTDNYGYTF	TGTGCCAGCAGCCAAGATCACAGGACAGACAACTATGGCTACACCTTC
TRBV6-2/TRBV6-3	TRBD1	TRBJ2-2	-	CASSYGQGAGELFF	TGTGCCAGCAGTTACGGGCAGGGGGCCGGGGAGCTGTTTTTT
TRBV29-1	TRBD1	TRBJ1-6	-	CSVDTGQGAISSYNSPLHF	TGCAGCGTTGATACGGGACAGGGGGCCATAAGCTCCTATAATTCACCCCTCCACTTT
TRBV28	-	TRBJ1-5	-	CASGGSNQPQHF	TGTGCCAGCGGCGGTAGCAATCAGCCCCAGCATTTT
TRBV6-5	TRBD1	TRBJ2-7	-	CASSGTGGIYEQYF	TGTGCCAGCAGCGGGACAGGGGGGATCTACGAGCAGTACTTC